This entry lists 26 T cell receptor beta chains sequenced from one sample in a study of T-cell memory formation after mild COVID-19. TCRdb fed the 5' RACE reads into MiXCR, producing one record per CDR3 protein. Of about 160,000 distinct CDR3 sequences in the sample, roughly 31% are singletons; the top ten hold about 11%. The sequenced sample consisted of PBMCs or a T cell subset sorted from them (not recorded which). These receptors were taken from an adult woman who had mild COVID-19 (a few samples of this study predate the infection). Cell type and time point are not known.

The CDR3 sequence is CATSDPVSTGYTF. CDR3 nucleotide sequence: TGTGCCACCAGTGACCCGGTTTCAACAGGCTACACCTTC. V and J are TRBV24-1 and TRBJ1-2; D is uncertain. The CDR3 contains 13 residues. Germline lookup yields CDR1 KGHDR and CDR2 SFDVKD. V was trimmed by 4 bases and J by 8 bases, leaving 13 bases between them.

This rearrangement joins TRBV29-1 to TRBJ1-3, with D uncertain. The CDR3 extends over 11 amino acids. Per germline, CDR1 SQVTM and CDR2 ANQGSEA. Trimming took 3 bases from V and 2 from J, leaving 2 bases between them. The CDR3: CSVDAGNTIYF. As DNA, the CDR3 is TGCAGCGTTGACGCTGGAAACACCATATATTTT.

This clonotype has a single count. The chain employs TRBV3-1 and TRBJ2-2; 7 bases match TRBD2. V lost 1 base and J lost 1; bases outside the gene matches: 6. This CDR3 is built from 17 residues. In germline, CDR1 is LGHDT, CDR2 YNNKEL (reference sequence). The CDR3 reads CASSQVTAGVNTGELFF. For the CDR3, the DNA is TGTGCCAGCAGCCAAGTAACGGCGGGGGTGAACACCGGGGAGCTGTTTTTT.

There are a few counts of this clonotype. The chain uses TRBV7-9 and TRBJ2-5, with 8 bases aligning to TRBD1. Germline V CDR1 and CDR2: SEHNR, FQNEAQ (reference sequence). J lost 3 bases, V lost 8 bases, and 11 bases had no gene match. The CDR3 is made up of 15 amino acids. Here the CDR3 reads CASQFGTGTEETQYF. CDR3 sequence (DNA): TGTGCCAGCCAGTTCGGGACAGGAACTGAAGAGACCCAGTACTTC.

This clonotype was observed a handful of times. J is TRBJ2-7 and V is TRBV6-1; either TRBD1 or TRBD2 may fit D (5 bases each). This CDR3 has 14 residues. Germline loops: CDR1 MNHNS, CDR2 SASEGT. Trimming took off 7 bases at V and 0 bases at J, with 13 bases between the two ends. The DNA of the CDR3 is TGTGCCAGCACCCAGGGACCTATCTCCTACGAGCAGTACTTC. Its translation: CASTQGPISYEQYF.

The rearrangement joins TRBV7-6 to TRBJ1-1; no clear D. The CDR3 spans 14 residues. Trimming stripped 1 base from V and 1 base from J, with 7 bases between. The germline V gene has CDR1 SGHVS and CDR2 FNYEAQ. The CDR3 DNA reads as TGTGCCAGCAGCTTAGGCAAGGGGAACACTGAAGCTTTCTTT. Encoded protein: CASSLGKGNTEAFF.

The genes are TRBV4-3 and TRBJ2-3; perhaps TRBD2 as D (6 bases). CDR1 is LGHNA and CDR2 is YSLEER in the germline V gene. This CDR3 has 17 amino acids. V was cut by 0 bases and J by 0 bases, with 13 bases left in between. CDR3 nucleotides: TGCGCCAGCAGCCAAGATCTCGTGGGGGGAAGCACAGATACGCAGTATTTT. Protein product: CASSQDLVGGSTDTQYF.

This clonotype was detected ten times or more. J is TRBJ2-7 and V is TRBV20-1, with 7 bases that match TRBD2. This CDR3 comprises 14 residues. Germline CDR1 reads DFQATT; CDR2 reads SNEGSKA (reference sequence). The trim removed 2 bases at V and 4 bases at J, leaving 8 bases unmatched. The CDR3 nucleotides are TGCAGTGCTAGATCCGTGGGGGGGGGTTACGAGCAGTACTTC. Amino acid sequence: CSARSVGGGYEQYF.

This clonotype was counted a single time. The chain joins TRBV2 to TRBJ1-5, with 9 bases aligning to TRBD1. Germline trimming cut 3 bases from V and 7 bases from J; bases unmatched to any gene: 4. The CDR3 has 14 residues. Germline V lookup: CDR1 SNHLY, CDR2 FYNNEI. CDR3 in DNA: TGTGCCAGCAGTGAGGGACAGGGCGTACAGCCCCAGCATTTT. Translating it yields CASSEGQGVQPQHF.

The rearrangement joins TRBV6-2 or TRBV6-3 to TRBJ1-2; 7 bases line up with TRBD1. V dropped 5 bases and J dropped 4; count of bases not matched to a gene: 4. The CDR3 runs to 13 residues. Per the germline V gene, CDR1 is MNHEY and CDR2 is SVGEGT. CDR3 in amino acids: CASSTGDRYGYTF. The CDR3 bases are TGTGCCAGCAGTACAGGGGACCGCTATGGCTACACCTTC.

V is TRBV4-3 and J is TRBJ1-4; D is possibly TRBD1 (5 bases). Trimming stripped 5 bases from V and 4 bases from J, with 20 bases between. Germline V gene data show CDR1 as LGHNA and CDR2 as YSLEER. The CDR3 consists of 17 residues. CDR3 DNA: TGCGCCAGCAGCAGACAGCCAGGAGTGAAAATTAATGAAAAACTGTTTTTT. Residues: CASSRQPGVKINEKLFF.

This clonotype was seen a few times. The chain combines TRBV20-1 with TRBJ2-7, with 10 bases fitting TRBD2. Looked up from germline, CDR1 is DFQATT and CDR2 is SNEGSKA (reference sequence). V was pared by 0 bases and J by 2 bases, with 4 bases of the junction left unmatched. CDR3 size: 15 residues. The CDR3 is CSARDFTSGTYEQYF. In DNA form, the CDR3 reads TGCAGTGCTAGAGATTTCACTAGCGGGACCTACGAGCAGTACTTC.

J is TRBJ2-2 and V is TRBV3-1, with 13 bases identical to TRBD2. CDR1 and CDR2 from the germline V gene are LGHDT and YNNKEL (reference sequence). With 4 bases clipped from V and 0 bases from J, the junction kept 5 bases outside the gene matches. The CDR3 contains 18 residues. CDR3 amino acids: CASSPGLAGVSNTGELFF. The DNA of the CDR3 is TGTGCCAGCAGCCCCGGACTAGCGGGGGTCTCGAACACCGGGGAGCTGTTTTTT.

This clonotype came up a few times. The CDR3 sequence is CASSRVGGKETQYF. The CDR3 region has the DNA TGTGCCAGCAGCCGGGTTGGAGGGAAAGAGACCCAGTACTTC. This chain joins TRBV5-4 and TRBJ2-5, with D possibly being TRBD2 (6 bases). Between the trimmed V and J ends, which lost 4 bases and 3 bases, there was a span of 13 bases. Germline V gene lookup returns CDR1 SGHNT and CDR2 YYREEE (reference sequence). The CDR3 has 14 residues. Full variable domain (remainder filled in from reference TRBV5-4 and TRBJ2-5): ETGVTQSPTHLIKTRGQQVTLRCSSQSGHNTVSWYQQALGQGPQFIFQYYREEENGRGNFPPRFSGLQFPNYSSELNVNALELDDSALYLCASSRVGGKETQYFGPGTRLLVL.

The chain carries TRBV18 and TRBJ2-1, with 12 bases lining up with TRBD2. This CDR3 spans 15 amino acids. CDR1 is KGHSH, CDR2 LQKENI, per germline. J gave up 0 bases and V 6 bases, and 0 bases lay outside the gene matches. The CDR3 loop is CASSGLAGSYNEQFF. CDR3 coding DNA: TGTGCCAGCTCGGGACTAGCGGGCTCCTACAATGAGCAGTTCTTC. The variable domain in full, completed from reference TRBV18 and TRBJ2-1, reads NAGVMQNPRHLVRRRGQEARLRCSPMKGHSHVYWYRQLPEEGLKFMVYLQKENIIDESGMPKERFSAEFPKEGPSILRIQQVVRGDSAAYFCASSGLAGSYNEQFFGPGTRLTVL.

V gene TRBV6-5 combines with J gene TRBJ1-6, with 7 bases that match TRBD1. V was clipped by 0 bases and J by 7 bases; unmatched bases: 9. This CDR3 contains 17 residues. The germline V gene has CDR1 MNHEY and CDR2 SVGAGI. The CDR3 sequence is CASSYSRGGGGNSPLHF. CDR3 bases: TGTGCCAGCAGTTACTCGCGCGGAGGGGGCGGGAATTCACCCCTCCACTTT.

This chain joins TRBV6-5 and TRBJ2-7, with a possible D match to TRBD1 (6 bases). The CDR3 spans 14 residues. V shed 6 bases and J shed 2 bases, with 14 bases lying between them. Germline values: CDR1 MNHEY, CDR2 SVGAGI. CDR3: CASRTGRWAYEQYF. CDR3 DNA: TGTGCCAGCAGAACAGGGCGGTGGGCCTACGAGCAGTACTTC.

This clonotype was found a few times. CDR3 sequence: CASSPTAQGHEQYF. Written as DNA, the CDR3 is TGTGCCAGCAGCCCGACGGCACAGGGCCACGAGCAGTACTTC. This chain uses TRBV7-2 with TRBJ2-7; weak D call: TRBD1 (6 bases). From germline, CDR1 is SGHTA and CDR2 FQGNSA. The V and J ends lost 5 bases and 5 bases respectively, with 16 bases between them. The CDR3 runs to 14 residues.

This rearrangement joins TRBV24-1 to TRBJ2-5; a weak D match, TRBD2 (7 bases). Germline CDR1 KGHDR, CDR2 SFDVKD. The CDR3 contains 17 residues. The germline V and J ends were trimmed by 7 bases and 1 base, with 21 bases remaining between them. CDR3: CATSPSRGGPLQETQYF. The CDR3 DNA follows: TGTGCCACCAGCCCATCGAGGGGGGGCCCTCTCCAAGAGACCCAGTACTTC.

CDR3 bases: TGCGCCAGCAGCCCTCATTACAGGGAGTCCTACGAGCAGTACTTC. It codes for CASSPHYRESYEQYF. The J gene is TRBJ2-7, the V gene TRBV5-1, with a weak D call TRBD1 (6 bases). The CDR3 spans 15 residues. Trimming removed 4 bases from V and 1 base from J, with 15 bases in between. From germline, CDR1 is SGHRS and CDR2 YFSETQ.

The chain joins TRBV6-4 to TRBJ1-2; D may be TRBD1 (5 bases). The CDR3 runs 16 residues. The germline CDR1 and CDR2 sequences are MRHNA and SNTAGT. V gave up 6 bases and J gave up 5 bases, with 22 bases separating them. CDR3 nucleotide sequence: TGTGCCAGCAGCCCCCGAGCCGGGACGAACTTTTATGGCTACACCTTC. Translating it yields CASSPRAGTNFYGYTF.

This clonotype was seen only a few times. The V call is TRBV29-1, the J call TRBJ2-7, with D perhaps matching TRBD1 or TRBD2 (5 bases each). Per germline, CDR1 SQVTM and CDR2 ANQGSEA. Trimming pared 7 bases from V and 2 bases from J, leaving 15 bases between. This CDR3 region has 13 residues. The CDR3 coding sequence is TGCAGCGCCACCCGGGGCGCCGCCTACGAGCAGTACTTC. Its protein product is CSATRGAAYEQYF.

The J gene is TRBJ1-2, the V gene TRBV5-1, with 10 positions matching TRBD1. Germline-derived CDR1 and CDR2 are SGHRS and YFSETQ. The CDR3 runs 15 residues. Unmatched junction bases numbered 3, after V lost 0 bases and J lost 4 bases. This CDR3 is CASSLGQGASYGYTF. DNA for the CDR3: TGCGCCAGCAGCTTGGGACAGGGGGCTAGCTATGGCTACACCTTC.

The rearrangement uses TRBV6-5 and TRBJ2-5, with 12 bases identical to TRBD1. CDR1 is MNHEY and CDR2 is SVGAGI in the germline V gene. V gave up 6 bases and J gave up 3 bases; unmatched junction bases: 8. There are 16 residues in the CDR3. The CDR3 nucleotides read TGTGCCAGCAGGACGACTGGGACAGGGGGCGAAGAGACCCAGTACTTC. This translates into CASRTTGTGGEETQYF.

There are a few counts of this clonotype. The chain has TRBV12-3 or TRBV12-4 and TRBJ1-2; possibly TRBD1 for D (5 bases). The CDR3 consists of 13 residues. V lost 6 bases and J 7 bases, leaving 15 bases between the germline ends. As DNA, the CDR3 is TGTGCCAGCAGCCTGGGACCGGGTAGTGGCTACACCTTC. Its translation: CASSLGPGSGYTF.

The CDR3 sequence: CASSLGGQEETQYF. The CDR3 DNA reads as TGCGCCAGCAGCTTGGGGGGACAGGAAGAGACCCAGTACTTC. The chain joins TRBV5-1 to TRBJ2-5; 8 bases match TRBD1. Trimming at V came to 0 bases and at J to 3 bases, leaving 1 base not matched to a gene. From germline, CDR1 is SGHRS and CDR2 YFSETQ. The CDR3 is made up of 14 amino acids.